The sample holds many counts of the clone carrying this TCR beta chain. Germline CDR1 reads MNHEY; CDR2 reads SMNVEV (reference sequence). With V trimmed by 8 bases and J by 7 bases, 4 bases remained unmatched. The length of the CDR3 is 13 residues. Alpha- and beta-chain coverage of first-strand cDNA came from TRAV- and TRBV-specific primers. Both a constant-region primer and a V-primer adapter served to amplify TCRs across approximately 19 PCR cycles. In TCRdb, the reads were re-called with MiXCR into one record per CDR3 protein. The sample holds approximately 100,000 distinct CDR3 sequences, less than 25% seen once. These data belong to a study of low-dose radiotherapy and immunotherapy resistance in tumors. Overall study: Cohort 1 got 0.5 Gy per fraction every 2 weeks, 6.5 Gy in total.

Time point denoted: after trial treatment. Treatment described: LDRT plus nivolumab, ipilimumab, low-dose cyclophosphamide and aspirin (RACIN trial). Low-dose radiotherapy, low-dose cyclophosphamide, aspirin, ipilimumab and nivolumab were all given to the donors. The chain combines TRBV27 with TRBJ1-4, with 10 bases matching TRBD1. This clonotype was obtained from a male donor with prostate cancer. Source: PBMCs, taken after low-dose radiotherapy plus immunotherapy. Here the CDR3 DNA reads TGTGCCAGCCGGGACAGGGGTCCTGAAAAACTGTTTTTT. Translated, it gives CASRDRGPEKLFF.